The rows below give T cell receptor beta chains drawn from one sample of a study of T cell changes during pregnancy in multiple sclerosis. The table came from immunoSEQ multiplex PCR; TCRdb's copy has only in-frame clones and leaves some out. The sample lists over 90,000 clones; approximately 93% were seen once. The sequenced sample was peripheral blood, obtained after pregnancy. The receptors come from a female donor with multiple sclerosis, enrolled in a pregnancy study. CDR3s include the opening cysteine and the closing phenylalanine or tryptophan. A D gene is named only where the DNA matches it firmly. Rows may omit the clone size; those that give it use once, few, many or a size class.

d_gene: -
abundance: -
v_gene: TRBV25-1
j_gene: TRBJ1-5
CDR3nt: TGTGCCAGCAGTGAATCCACAGCTACAGGTAATAGCAATCAGCCCCAGCATTTT
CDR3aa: CASSESTATGNSNQPQHF

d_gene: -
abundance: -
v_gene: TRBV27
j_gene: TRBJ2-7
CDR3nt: TGTGCCACGGGACAACAGGGTGCCTCCTACGAGCAGTACTTC
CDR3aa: CATGQQGASYEQYF

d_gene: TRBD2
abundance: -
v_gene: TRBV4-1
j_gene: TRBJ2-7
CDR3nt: TGCGCCAGCAGCCAAGTGACTAGCGGACCCTACGAGCAGTACTTC
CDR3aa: CASSQVTSGPYEQYF

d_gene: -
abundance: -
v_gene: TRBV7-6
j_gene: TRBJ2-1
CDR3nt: TGTGCCAGCAGCTTAGCCACAGGGGGAGGGAATGAGCAGTTCTTC
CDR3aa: CASSLATGGGNEQFF

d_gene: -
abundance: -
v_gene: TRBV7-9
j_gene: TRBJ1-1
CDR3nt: TGTGCCAGCAGCTTAGCACAGGGTATAAAGGTGGCTTTCTTT
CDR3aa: CASSLAQGIKVAFF

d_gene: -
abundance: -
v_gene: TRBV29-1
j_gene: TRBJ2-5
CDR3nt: TGCAGCGTTGCAACAGGGCAGGGGACCCAGTACTTC
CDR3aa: CSVATGQGTQYF

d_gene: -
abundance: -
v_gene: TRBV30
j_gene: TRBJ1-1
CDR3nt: TGTGCCTGGAGCTCAGGGGCCGAAGCTTTCTTT
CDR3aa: CAWSSGAEAFF

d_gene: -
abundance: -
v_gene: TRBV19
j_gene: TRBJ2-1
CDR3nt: TGTGCCAGTAGTATATCGGGAAGCTCCTACAATGAGCAGTTCTTC
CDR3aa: CASSISGSSYNEQFF

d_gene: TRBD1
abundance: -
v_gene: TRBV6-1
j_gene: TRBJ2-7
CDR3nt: TGTGCCAGCAGTGAAGGGGGACAGGGTACCTACGAGCAGTACTTC
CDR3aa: CASSEGGQGTYEQYF

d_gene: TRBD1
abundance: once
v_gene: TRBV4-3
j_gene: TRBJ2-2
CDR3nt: TGCGCCAGCAGCCAAGAGGGACAGGTCGTAGGGGAGCTGTTTTTT
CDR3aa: CASSQEGQVVGELFF

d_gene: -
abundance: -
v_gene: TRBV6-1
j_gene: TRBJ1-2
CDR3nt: TGTGCCAGCAGTGATAACAGGGCGAACGGCTACACCTTC
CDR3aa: CASSDNRANGYTF

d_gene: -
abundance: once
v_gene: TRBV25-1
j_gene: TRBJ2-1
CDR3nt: TGTGCCAGCAGTGATTTAGGGGTCAATGAGCAGTTCTTC
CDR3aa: CASSDLGVNEQFF

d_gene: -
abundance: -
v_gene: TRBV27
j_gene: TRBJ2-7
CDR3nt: TGTGCCAGCAGCTCGAGTATCGGACTACACCACTACGAGCAGTACTTC
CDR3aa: CASSSSIGLHHYEQYF

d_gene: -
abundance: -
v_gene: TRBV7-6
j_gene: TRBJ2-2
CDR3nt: TGTGCCAGCAGCTTAGTTTCCGGCACCGGGGAGCTGTTTTTT
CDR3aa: CASSLVSGTGELFF

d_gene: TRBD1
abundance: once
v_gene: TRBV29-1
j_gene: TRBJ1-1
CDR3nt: TGCAGCGTTGTTCAGGGGGGATACACTGAAGCTTTCTTT
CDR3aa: CSVVQGGYTEAFF

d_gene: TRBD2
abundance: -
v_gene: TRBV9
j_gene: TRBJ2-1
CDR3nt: TGTGCCAGCAGCGTAGAGCATAGCGGGACTTACAATGAGCAGTTCTTC
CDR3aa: CASSVEHSGTYNEQFF

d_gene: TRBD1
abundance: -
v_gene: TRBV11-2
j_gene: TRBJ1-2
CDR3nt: TGTGCCAGCAGCTCTCGACAGGGTCGCGACTATGGCTACACCTTC
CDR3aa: CASSSRQGRDYGYTF

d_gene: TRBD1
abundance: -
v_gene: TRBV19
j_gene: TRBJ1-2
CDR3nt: TGTGCCAGTAGTATCGGGACAGGAGCTTCAGCTAACTATGGCTACACCTTC
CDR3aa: CASSIGTGASANYGYTF

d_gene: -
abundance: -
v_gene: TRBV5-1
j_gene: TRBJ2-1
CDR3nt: TGCGCCAGCAGCTTGTCTTCCTACAATGAGCAGTTCTTC
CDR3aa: CASSLSSYNEQFF

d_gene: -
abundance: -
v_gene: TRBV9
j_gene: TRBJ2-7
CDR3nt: TGTGCCAGCAGCGTATTGGGGGGTAGCTCCTACGAGCAGTACTTC
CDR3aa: CASSVLGGSSYEQYF

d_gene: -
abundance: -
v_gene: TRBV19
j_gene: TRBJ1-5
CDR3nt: TGTGCCAGTAGTACCCTGCGGACAGAGCCCAATCAGCCCCAGCATTTT
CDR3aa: CASSTLRTEPNQPQHF

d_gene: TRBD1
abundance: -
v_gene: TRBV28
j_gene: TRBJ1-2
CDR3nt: TGTGCCAGCAGTCTATCGGGACAGAGTTACTATGGCTACACCTTC
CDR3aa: CASSLSGQSYYGYTF

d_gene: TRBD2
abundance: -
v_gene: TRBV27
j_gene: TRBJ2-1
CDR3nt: TGTGCCAGCAGTTCCACCCCGACTAGCGGGGCAAGTCACAATGAGCAGTTCTTC
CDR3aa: CASSSTPTSGASHNEQFF

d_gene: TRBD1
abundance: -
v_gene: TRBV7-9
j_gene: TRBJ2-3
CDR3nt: TGTGCCAGCAGCTTAGGGGACAGCATGACAGATACGCAGTATTTT
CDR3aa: CASSLGDSMTDTQYF

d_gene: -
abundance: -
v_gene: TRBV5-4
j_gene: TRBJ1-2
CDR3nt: TGTGCCAGCAGACACCTTAACGACTATGGCTACACCTTC
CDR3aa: CASRHLNDYGYTF

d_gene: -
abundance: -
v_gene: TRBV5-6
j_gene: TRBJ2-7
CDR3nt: TGTGCCAGCAGGGTAGGGAGGAGCTCCTACGAGCAGTACTTC
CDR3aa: CASRVGRSSYEQYF

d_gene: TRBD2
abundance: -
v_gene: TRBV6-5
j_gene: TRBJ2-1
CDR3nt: TGTGCCAGCAGTTCCCCCGGGACTAGGGTGCATGAGCAGTTCTTC
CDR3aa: CASSSPGTRVHEQFF

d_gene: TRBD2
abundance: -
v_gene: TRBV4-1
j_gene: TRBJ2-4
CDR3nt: TGCGCCAGCAGCCAAGATGTGACTAGCGGGAGGGCAAAGACTCAAAACATTCAGTACTTC
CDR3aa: CASSQDVTSGRAKTQNIQYF

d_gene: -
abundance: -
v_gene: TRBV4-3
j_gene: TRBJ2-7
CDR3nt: TGCGCCAGCAGCCAAGATCAGGGCACCTACGAGCAGTACTTC
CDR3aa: CASSQDQGTYEQYF

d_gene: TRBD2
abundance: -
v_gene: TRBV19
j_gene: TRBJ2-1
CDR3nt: TGTGCCAGTAGTCCCGCGACTAGCGGATACAATGAGCAGTTCTTC
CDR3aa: CASSPATSGYNEQFF

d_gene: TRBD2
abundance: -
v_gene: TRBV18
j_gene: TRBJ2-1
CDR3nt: TGTGCCAGCTCACGCGCTTTATCGACTGGACTAGCGGGGTACAATGAGCAGTTCTTC
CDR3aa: CASSRALSTGLAGYNEQFF

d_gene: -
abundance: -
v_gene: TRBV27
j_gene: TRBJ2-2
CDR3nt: TGTGCCAGCAGTCGGGACTTCGCCACCGGGGAGCTGTTTTTT
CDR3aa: CASSRDFATGELFF

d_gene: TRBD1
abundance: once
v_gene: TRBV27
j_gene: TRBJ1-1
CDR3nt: TGTGCCAGCAGTTCCCGGGACAGGGGGTTGGGGTTTTACGCTGAAGCTTTCTTT
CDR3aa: CASSSRDRGLGFYAEAFF

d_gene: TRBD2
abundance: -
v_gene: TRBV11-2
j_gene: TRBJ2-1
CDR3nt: TGTGCCAGCACCACTAGCGGCGGAACCTACAATGAGCAGTTCTTC
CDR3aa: CASTTSGGTYNEQFF

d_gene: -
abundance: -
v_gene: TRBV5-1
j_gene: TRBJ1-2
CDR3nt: TGCGCCAGCAGCTTGGACAGGGTCTATGGCTACACCTTC
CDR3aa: CASSLDRVYGYTF

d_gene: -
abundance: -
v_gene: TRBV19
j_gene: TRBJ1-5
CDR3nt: TGTGCCAGTAGTATTAGCCCCAGGGATGGCAATCAGCCCCAGCATTTT
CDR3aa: CASSISPRDGNQPQHF

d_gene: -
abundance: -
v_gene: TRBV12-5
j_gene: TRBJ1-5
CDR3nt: TGTGCTAGTGGCTTTGGACAGTATAGCAATCAGCCCCAGCATTTT
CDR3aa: CASGFGQYSNQPQHF

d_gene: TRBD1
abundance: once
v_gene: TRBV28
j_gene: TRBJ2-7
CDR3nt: TGTGCCAGCAGTCCCTTAGACAGGGAAGGGGAGCAGTACTTC
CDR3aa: CASSPLDREGEQYF

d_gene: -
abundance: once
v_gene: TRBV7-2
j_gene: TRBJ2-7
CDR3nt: TGTGCCAGCAGCTTAGAGGTTGGGGCAGCCATTACCTACGAGCAGTACTTC
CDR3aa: CASSLEVGAAITYEQYF

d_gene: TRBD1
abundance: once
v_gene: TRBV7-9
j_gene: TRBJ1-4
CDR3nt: TGTGCCAGCAGCTCGGGACAGGGGAATGAAAAACTGTTTTTT
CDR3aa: CASSSGQGNEKLFF

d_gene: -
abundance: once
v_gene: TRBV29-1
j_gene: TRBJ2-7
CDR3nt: TGCAGCGTTGGTCCAAGACAGAGCTCCTACGAGCAGTACTTC
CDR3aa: CSVGPRQSSYEQYF

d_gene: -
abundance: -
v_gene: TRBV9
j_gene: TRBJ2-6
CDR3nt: TGTGCCAGCAGCGTAGATGGACAGACCGTCTCTGGGGCCAACGTCCTGACTTTC
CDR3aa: CASSVDGQTVSGANVLTF

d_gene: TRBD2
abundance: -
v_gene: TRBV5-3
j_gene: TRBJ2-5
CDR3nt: TGTGCCAGAAGGCCGGGGACTAGCGGGCGGAGGTGCGAGACCCAGTACTTC
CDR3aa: CARRPGTSGRRCETQYF